The source of this T cell receptor (beta chain) is a study of Graves' ophthalmopathy and Graves' hyperthyroidism. General study findings and limits: Among thyroid clonotypes expanded above 0.001 frequency, most also appeared in blood. Classification of ophthalmopathy versus stable hyperthyroidism by a 13-signature model yielded 85% to 90% sensitivity and just under 83% specificity.

With regard to this clonotype: Its antigen is still unknown.

Hyperthyroidism cases were recent diagnoses of under 2 months' duration in people aged 18 to 65. The germline gives CDR1 SGHTA, CDR2 FQGNSA. This CDR3 has 14 residues. V shed 0 bases and J shed 7 bases, with 12 bases lying between them. The authors amplified TCR beta CDR3 regions from RNA transcripts. Amplification began with first-round RT-PCR using HTBI primers, then second-round multiplex PCR was performed. TCRdb re-called the multiplex PCR reads with MiXCR, one entry per CDR3 protein. The table has 400,000 to 500,000 distinct CDR3 sequences, about 21% seen once. This receptor was identified in a young woman with stable Graves' hyperthyroidism. The chain links TRBV7-2 to TRBJ1-2; D may be TRBD1 (5 bases). Sample: peripheral blood. The CDR3 DNA reads as TGTGCCAGCAGCTTAGCGGTGACAGCGGGTGGCTACACCTTC. It is translated as CASSLAVTAGGYTF. Full variable domain (remainder filled in from reference TRBV7-2 and TRBJ1-2): GAGVSQSPSNKVTEKGKDVELRCDPISGHTALYWYRQSLGQGLEFLIYFQGNSAPDKSGLPSDRFSAERTGGSVSTLTIQRTQQEDSAVYLCASSLAVTAGGYTFGSGTRLTVV.